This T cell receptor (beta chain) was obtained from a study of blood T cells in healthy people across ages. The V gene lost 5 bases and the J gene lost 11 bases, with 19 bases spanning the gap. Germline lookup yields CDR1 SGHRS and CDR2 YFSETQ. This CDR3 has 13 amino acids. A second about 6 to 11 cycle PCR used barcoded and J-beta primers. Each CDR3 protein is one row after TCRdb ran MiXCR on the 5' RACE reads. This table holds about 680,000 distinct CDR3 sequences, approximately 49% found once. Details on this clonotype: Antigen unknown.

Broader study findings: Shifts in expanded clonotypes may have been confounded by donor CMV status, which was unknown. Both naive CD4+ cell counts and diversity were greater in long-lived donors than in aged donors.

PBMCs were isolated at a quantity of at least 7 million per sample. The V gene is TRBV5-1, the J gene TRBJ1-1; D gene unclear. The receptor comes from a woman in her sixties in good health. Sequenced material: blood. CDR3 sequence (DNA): TGCGCCAGCAGTCTGGGCCCAGCGGATGGGGCTTTCTTT. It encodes CASSLGPADGAFF.